The following is a T cell receptor beta chain sequence with its context. Its target is not known. These data are taken from a study of cytomegalovirus exposure and HLA in healthy donors. Looking at the study overall: In a later analysis, it was reported that the roughly 120 validation repertoires had been produced on the same platform as the roughly 700 repertoires belonging to the first cohort.

CDR1 LGHNA and CDR2 YNFKEQ come from the germline V gene. Trimming took off 1 base at V and 0 bases at J, with 7 bases between the two ends. The CDR3 spans 14 residues. Whole-study findings and limits: Confirmation in vitro established that three CMV-associated chains were specific for CMV antigens.

Method: immunoSEQ multiplex PCR; TCRdb's copy keeps in-frame clones and lacks some. The sample consists of over 250,000 clones, 86% of them appearing once. The donors were in the approximately 130-subject validation cohort; that cohort was separate from the approximately 700-subject first cohort. Sequencing input: PBMCs. This receptor was identified in a woman between 18 and 29 years old in good health and CMV-seronegative. The chain links TRBV4-2 to TRBJ2-7; a possible D gene is TRBD1 (6 bases). The CDR3 reads CASSQVDSSYEQYF. The CDR3 DNA reads TGTGCCAGCAGCCAAGTGGACAGCTCCTACGAGCAGTACTTC.